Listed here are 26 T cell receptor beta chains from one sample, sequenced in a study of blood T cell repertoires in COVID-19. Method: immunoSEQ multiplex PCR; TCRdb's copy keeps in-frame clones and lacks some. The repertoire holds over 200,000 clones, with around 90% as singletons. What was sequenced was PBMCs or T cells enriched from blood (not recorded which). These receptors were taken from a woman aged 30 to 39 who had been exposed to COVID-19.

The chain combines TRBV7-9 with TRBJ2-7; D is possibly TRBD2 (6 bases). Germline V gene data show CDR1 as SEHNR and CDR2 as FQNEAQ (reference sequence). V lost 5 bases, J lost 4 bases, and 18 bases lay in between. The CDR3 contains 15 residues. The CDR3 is CASSKTGLGGYEQYF. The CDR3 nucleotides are TGTGCCAGCAGCAAAACAGGTTTGGGGGGATACGAGCAGTACTTC.

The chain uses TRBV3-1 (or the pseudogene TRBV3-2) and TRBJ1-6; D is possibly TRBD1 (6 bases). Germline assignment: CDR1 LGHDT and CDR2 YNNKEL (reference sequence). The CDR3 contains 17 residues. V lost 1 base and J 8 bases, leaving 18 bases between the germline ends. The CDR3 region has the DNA TGTGCCAGCAGCCAAGGAGGGTGGGGAGGGGGAGATTCACCCCTCCACTTT. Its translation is CASSQGGWGGGDSPLHF.

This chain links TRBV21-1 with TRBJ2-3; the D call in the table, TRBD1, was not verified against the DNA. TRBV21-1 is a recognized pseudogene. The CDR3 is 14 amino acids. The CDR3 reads CASSKAQGTDTQYF. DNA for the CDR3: TGTGCCAGCAGCAAAGCCCAGGGAACAGATACGCAGTATTTT.

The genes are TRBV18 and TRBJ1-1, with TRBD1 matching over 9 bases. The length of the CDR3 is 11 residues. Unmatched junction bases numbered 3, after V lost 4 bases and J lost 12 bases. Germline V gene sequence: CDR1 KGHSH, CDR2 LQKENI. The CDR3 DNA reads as TGTGCCAGCTCACAGGGACAGGGAACTTTCTTT. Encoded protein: CASSQGQGTFF.

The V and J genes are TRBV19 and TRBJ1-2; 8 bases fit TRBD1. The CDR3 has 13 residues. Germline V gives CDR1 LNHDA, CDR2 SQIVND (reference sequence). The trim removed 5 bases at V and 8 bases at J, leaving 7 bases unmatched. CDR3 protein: CASSPRTGLGYTF. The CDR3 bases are TGTGCCAGTAGTCCACGGACAGGGCTCGGCTACACCTTC.

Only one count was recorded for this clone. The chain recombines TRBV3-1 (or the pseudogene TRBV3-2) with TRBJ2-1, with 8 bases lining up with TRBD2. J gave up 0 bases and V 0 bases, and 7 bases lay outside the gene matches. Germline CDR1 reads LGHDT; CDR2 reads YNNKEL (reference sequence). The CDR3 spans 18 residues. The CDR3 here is CASSQDPGLENSYNEQFF. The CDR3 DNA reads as TGTGCCAGCAGCCAAGATCCGGGACTAGAAAACTCCTACAATGAGCAGTTCTTC.

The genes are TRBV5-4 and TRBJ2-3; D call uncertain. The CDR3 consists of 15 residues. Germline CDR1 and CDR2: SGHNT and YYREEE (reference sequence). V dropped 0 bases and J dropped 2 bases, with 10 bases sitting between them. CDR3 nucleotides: TGTGCCAGCAGCTTGGAACAGCATCCCACAGATACGCAGTATTTT. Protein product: CASSLEQHPTDTQYF.

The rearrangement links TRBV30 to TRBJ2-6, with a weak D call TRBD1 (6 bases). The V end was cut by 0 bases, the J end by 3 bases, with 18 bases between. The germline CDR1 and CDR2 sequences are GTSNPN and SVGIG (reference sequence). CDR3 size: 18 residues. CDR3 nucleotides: TGTGCCTGGAGTGTACGGTGGCAGGGGAAAGGTGGGGCCAACGTCCTGACTTTC. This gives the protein CAWSVRWQGKGGANVLTF. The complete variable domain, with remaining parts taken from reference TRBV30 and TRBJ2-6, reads SQTIHQWPATLVQPVGSPLSLECTVEGTSNPNLYWYRQAAGRGLQLLFYSVGIGQISSEVPQNLSASRPQDRQFILSSKKLLLSDSGFYLCAWSVRWQGKGGANVLTFGAGSRLTVL.

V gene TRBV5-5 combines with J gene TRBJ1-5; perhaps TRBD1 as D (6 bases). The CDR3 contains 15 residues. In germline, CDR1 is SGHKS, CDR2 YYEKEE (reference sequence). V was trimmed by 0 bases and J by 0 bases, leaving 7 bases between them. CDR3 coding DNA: TGTGCCAGCAGCTTGGGAGGGGGTAGCAATCAGCCCCAGCATTTT. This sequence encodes CASSLGGGSNQPQHF.

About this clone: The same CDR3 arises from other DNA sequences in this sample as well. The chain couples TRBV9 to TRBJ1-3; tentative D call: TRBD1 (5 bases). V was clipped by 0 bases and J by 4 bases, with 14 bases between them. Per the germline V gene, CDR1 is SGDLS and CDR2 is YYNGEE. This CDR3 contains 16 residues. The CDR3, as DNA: TGTGCCAGCAGCGTAGACGGCAGGGTGAGAGGAAACACCATATATTTT. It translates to CASSVDGRVRGNTIYF.

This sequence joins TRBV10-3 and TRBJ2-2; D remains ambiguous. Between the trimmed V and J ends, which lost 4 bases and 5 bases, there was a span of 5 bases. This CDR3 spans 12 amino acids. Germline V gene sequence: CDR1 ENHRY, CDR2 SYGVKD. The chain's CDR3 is CAISGGTGELFF. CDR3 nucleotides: TGTGCCATCAGTGGCGGTACCGGGGAGCTGTTTTTT.

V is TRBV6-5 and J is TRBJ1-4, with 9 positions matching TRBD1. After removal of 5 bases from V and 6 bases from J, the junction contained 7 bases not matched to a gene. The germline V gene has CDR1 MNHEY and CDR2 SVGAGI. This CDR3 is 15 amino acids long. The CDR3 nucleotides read TGTGCCAGCAGTAACGCCGGGACAGGGTATGAAAAACTGTTTTTT. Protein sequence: CASSNAGTGYEKLFF.

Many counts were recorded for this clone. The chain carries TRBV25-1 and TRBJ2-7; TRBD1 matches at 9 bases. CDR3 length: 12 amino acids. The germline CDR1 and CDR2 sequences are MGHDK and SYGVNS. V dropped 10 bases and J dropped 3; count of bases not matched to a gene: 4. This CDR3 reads CATSGQGYEQYF. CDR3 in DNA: TGTGCCACTTCGGGACAGGGCTACGAGCAGTACTTC.

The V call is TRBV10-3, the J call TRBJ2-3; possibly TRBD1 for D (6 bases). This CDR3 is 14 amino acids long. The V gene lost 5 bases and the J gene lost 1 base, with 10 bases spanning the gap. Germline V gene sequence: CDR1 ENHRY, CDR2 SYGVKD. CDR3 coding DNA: TGTGCCATCAGTAGGCCAGGGGGCACAGATACGCAGTATTTT. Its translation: CAISRPGGTDTQYF.

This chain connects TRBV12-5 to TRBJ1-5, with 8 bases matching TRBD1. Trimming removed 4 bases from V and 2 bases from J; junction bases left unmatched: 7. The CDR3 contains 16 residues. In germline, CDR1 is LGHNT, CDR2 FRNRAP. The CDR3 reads CASGSTGGIGNQPQHF. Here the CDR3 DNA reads TGTGCTAGTGGTTCAACAGGGGGAATAGGCAATCAGCCCCAGCATTTT.

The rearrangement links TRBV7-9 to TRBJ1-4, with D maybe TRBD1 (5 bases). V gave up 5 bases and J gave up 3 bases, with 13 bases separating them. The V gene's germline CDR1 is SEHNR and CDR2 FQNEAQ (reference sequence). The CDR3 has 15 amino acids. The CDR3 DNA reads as TGTGCCAGCAGCATGGGGAGGGGCCCTAATGAAAAACTGTTTTTT. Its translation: CASSMGRGPNEKLFF.

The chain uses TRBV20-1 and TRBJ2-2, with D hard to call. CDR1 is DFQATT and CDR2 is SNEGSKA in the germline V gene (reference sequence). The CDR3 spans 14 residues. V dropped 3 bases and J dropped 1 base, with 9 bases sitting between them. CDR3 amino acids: CSASFGLNTGELFF. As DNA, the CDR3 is TGCAGTGCTAGTTTCGGGTTGAACACCGGGGAGCTGTTTTTT.

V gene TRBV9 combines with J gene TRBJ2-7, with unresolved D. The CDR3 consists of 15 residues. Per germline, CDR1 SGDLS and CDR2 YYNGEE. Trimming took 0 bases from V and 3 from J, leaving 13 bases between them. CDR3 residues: CASSVDPLPFYEQYF. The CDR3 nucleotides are TGTGCCAGCAGCGTAGACCCCCTACCCTTCTACGAGCAGTACTTC.

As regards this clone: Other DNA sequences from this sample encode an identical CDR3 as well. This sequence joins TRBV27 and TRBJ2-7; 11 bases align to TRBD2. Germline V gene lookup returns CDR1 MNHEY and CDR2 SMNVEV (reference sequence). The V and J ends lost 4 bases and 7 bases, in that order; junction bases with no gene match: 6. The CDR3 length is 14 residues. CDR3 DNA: TGTGCCAGCAGTTCACTAGCGGGAGTCTATGAGCAGTACTTC. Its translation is CASSSLAGVYEQYF.

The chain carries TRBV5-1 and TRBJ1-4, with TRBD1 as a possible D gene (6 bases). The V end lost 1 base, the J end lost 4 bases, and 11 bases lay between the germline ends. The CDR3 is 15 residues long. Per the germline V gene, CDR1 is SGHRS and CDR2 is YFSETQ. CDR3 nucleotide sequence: TGCGCCAGCAGCTTGCAGGGGCTCCTTAATGAAAAACTGTTTTTT. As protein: CASSLQGLLNEKLFF.

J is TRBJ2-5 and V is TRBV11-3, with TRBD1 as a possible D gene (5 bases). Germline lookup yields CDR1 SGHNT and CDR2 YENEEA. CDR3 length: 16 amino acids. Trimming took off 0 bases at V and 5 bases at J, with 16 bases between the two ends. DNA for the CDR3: TGTGCCAGCAGCTTAGAATCCCAGGGTGGGGTCGAGACCCAGTACTTC. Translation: CASSLESQGGVETQYF. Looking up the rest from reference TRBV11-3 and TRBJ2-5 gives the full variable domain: EAGVVQSPRYKIIEKKQPVAFWCNPISGHNTLYWYLQNLGQGPELLIRYENEEAVDDSQLPKDRFSAERLKGVDSTLKIQPAELGDSAVYLCASSLESQGGVETQYFGPGTRLLVL.

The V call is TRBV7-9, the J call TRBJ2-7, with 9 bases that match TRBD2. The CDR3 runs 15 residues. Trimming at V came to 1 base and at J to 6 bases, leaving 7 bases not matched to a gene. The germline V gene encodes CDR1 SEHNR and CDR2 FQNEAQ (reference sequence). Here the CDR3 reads CASSLGVAGVLEQYF. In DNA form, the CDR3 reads TGTGCCAGCAGCTTAGGGGTAGCGGGAGTTCTCGAGCAGTACTTC.

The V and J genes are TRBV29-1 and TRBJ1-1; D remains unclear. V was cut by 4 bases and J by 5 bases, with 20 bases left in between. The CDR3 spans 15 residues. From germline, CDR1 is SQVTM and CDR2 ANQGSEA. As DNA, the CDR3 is TGCAGCGTTGGGCGGCTGCTCTCCGTTGGGACTGAAGCTTTCTTT. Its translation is CSVGRLLSVGTEAFF. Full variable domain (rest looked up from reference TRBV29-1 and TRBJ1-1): SAVISQKPSRDICQRGTSLTIQCQVDSQVTMMFWYRQQPGQSLTLIATANQGSEATYESGFVIDKFPISRPNLTFSTLTVSNMSPEDSSIYLCSVGRLLSVGTEAFFGQGTRLTVV.

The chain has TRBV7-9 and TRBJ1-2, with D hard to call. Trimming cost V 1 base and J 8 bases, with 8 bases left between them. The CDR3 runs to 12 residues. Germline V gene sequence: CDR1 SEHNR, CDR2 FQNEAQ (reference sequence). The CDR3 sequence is CASSLDVGGYTF. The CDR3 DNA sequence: TGTGCCAGCAGCTTAGATGTGGGCGGCTACACCTTC.

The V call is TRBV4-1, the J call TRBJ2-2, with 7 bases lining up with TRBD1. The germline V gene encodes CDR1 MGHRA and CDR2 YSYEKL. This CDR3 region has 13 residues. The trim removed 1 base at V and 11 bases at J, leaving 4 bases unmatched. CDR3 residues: CASSQVRGTELFF. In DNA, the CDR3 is TGCGCCAGCAGCCAAGTCAGGGGGACAGAGCTGTTTTTT.

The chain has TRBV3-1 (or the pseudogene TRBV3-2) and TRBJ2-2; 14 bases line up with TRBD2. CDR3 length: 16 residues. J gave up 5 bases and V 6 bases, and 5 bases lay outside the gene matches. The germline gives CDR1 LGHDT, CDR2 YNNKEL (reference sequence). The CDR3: CASRLTSGRGTGELFF. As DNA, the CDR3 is TGTGCCAGCAGACTGACTAGCGGGAGGGGTACCGGGGAGCTGTTTTTT.